This T cell receptor (beta chain) was identified in a study of control samples from healthy donors and cancer patients. Repertoires were generated with immunoSEQ multiplex PCR, while TCRdb's copy carries only in-frame clones and drops some. The data hold about 29,000 clones, with about 90% observed a single time. The CDR3 contains 16 residues. V shed 0 bases, J shed 6 bases, and the junction held 9 bases outside the gene matches. Germline V CDR1 and CDR2: SEHNR, FQNEAQ (reference sequence). The rearrangement links TRBV7-9 to TRBJ1-1; 8 bases are a match to TRBD1. This TCR came from a female donor with melanoma. The sequenced material came from formalin-fixed, paraffin-embedded tissue. CDR3 sequence reads: CASSLARGTGTPEAFF. The CDR3 DNA follows: TGTGCCAGCAGCTTAGCGCGCGGGACAGGAACTCCTGAAGCTTTCTTT.